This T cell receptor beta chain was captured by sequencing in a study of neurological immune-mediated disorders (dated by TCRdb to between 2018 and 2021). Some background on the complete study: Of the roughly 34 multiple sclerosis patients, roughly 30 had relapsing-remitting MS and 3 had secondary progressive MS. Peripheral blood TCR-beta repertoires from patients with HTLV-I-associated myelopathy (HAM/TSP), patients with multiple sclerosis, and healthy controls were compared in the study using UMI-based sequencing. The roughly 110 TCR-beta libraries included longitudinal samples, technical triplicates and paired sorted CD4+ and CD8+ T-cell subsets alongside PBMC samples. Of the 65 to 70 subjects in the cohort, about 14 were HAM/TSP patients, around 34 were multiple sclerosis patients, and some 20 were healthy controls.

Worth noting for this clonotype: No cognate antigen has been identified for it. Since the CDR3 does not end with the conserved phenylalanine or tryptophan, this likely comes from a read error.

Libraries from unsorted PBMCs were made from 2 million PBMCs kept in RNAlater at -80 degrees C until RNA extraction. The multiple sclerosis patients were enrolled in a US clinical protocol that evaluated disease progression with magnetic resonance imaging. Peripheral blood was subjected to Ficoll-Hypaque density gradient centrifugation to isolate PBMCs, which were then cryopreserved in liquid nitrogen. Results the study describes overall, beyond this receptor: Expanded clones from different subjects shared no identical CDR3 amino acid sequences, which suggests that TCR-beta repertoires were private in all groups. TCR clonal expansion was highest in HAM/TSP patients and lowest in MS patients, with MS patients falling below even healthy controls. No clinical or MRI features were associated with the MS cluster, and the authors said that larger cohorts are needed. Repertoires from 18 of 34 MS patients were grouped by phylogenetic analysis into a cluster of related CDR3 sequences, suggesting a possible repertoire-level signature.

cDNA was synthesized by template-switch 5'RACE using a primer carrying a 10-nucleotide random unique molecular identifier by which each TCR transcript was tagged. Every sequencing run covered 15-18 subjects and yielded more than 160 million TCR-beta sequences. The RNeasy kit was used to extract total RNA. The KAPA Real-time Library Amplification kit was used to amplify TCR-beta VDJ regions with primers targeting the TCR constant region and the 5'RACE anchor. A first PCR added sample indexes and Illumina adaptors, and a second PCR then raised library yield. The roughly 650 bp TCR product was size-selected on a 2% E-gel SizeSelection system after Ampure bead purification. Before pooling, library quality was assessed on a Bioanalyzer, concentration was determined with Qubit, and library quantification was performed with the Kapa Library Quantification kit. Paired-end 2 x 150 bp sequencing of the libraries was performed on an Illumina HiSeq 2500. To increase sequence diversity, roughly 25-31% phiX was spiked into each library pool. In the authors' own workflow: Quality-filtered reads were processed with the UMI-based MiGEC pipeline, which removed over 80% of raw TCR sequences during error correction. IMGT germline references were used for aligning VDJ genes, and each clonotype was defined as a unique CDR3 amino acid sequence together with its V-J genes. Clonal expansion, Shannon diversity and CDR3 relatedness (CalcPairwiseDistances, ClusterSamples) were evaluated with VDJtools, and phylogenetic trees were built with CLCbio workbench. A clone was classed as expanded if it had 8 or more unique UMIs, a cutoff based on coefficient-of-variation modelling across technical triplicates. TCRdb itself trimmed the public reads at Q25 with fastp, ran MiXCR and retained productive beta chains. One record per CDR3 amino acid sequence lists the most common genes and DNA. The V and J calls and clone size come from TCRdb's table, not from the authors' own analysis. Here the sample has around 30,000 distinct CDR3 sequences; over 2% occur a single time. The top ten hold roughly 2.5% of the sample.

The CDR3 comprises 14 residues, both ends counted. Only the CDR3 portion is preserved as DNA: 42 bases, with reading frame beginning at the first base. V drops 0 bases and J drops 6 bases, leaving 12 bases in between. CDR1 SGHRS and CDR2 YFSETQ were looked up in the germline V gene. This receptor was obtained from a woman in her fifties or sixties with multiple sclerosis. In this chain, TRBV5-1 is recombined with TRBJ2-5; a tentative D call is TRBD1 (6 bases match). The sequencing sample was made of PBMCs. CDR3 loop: CASSLGGQQQTQYN. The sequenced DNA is TGCGCCAGCAGCTTGGGAGGACAGCAGCAGACCCAGTACAAC.